These 12 T cell receptor beta chains were all obtained from the same sample, sequenced in a study of T cell responses to AZD1222 COVID-19 vaccine. Clones were sequenced by immunoSEQ multiplex PCR, and TCRdb holds only the in-frame ones, with some missing. This table holds approximately 60,000 clones, around 84% found once. The starting material was peripheral blood, obtained on day 0 of AZD1222 vaccination. The receptor source for this set is an adult in good health.

The rearrangement uses TRBV6-5 and TRBJ1-3, with 7 bases that match TRBD1. Germline values: CDR1 MNHEY, CDR2 SVGAGI. The CDR3 is 14 residues long. The V gene end was trimmed by 7 bases and the J gene end by 2 bases; junction bases not matched to a gene: 5. The CDR3 DNA follows: TGTGCCAGCACTGCAGGGGGAACTGGAAACACCATATATTTT. Protein: CASTAGGTGNTIYF.

The chain has TRBV6-5 and TRBJ2-5; possibly TRBD2 for D (6 bases). Germline V gene lookup returns CDR1 MNHEY and CDR2 SVGAGI. The CDR3 runs to 13 residues. V was cut by 6 bases and J by 2 bases, with 10 bases left in between. The CDR3 DNA reads TGTGCCAGCAGGCGGACTATACAAGAGACCCAGTACTTC. Translating gives CASRRTIQETQYF.

This chain uses TRBV7-9 with TRBJ1-2; D unresolved. Trimming pared 6 bases from V and 3 bases from J, leaving 17 bases between. Germline V lookup: CDR1 SEHNR, CDR2 FQNEAQ (reference sequence). This CDR3 comprises 15 residues. CDR3 nucleotide sequence: TGTGCCAGCAGTTACGGACGGGCTGGCGACTATGGCTACACCTTC. It specifies CASSYGRAGDYGYTF.

The rearrangement links TRBV7-9 to TRBJ2-7; possibly TRBD1 for D (6 bases). Trimming pared 4 bases from V and 3 bases from J, leaving 16 bases between. Germline CDR1 reads SEHNR; CDR2 reads FQNEAQ (reference sequence). The CDR3 has 15 amino acids. The CDR3 reads CASSWSRDTYYEQYF. For the CDR3, the DNA is TGTGCCAGCAGCTGGTCCCGGGACACTTACTACGAGCAGTACTTC.

This rearrangement joins TRBV5-1 to TRBJ2-1; D tentatively fits TRBD1 or TRBD2 (5 bases each). Germline CDR1 and CDR2: SGHRS and YFSETQ. The CDR3 runs to 12 residues. Trimming took 0 bases from V and 14 from J, leaving 12 bases between them. The CDR3 DNA follows: TGCGCCAGCAGCTTGGCCAGAGGGGTTAAGTTCTTC. It encodes CASSLARGVKFF.

J is TRBJ2-1 and V is TRBV6-5, with TRBD2 identical over 10 bases. J gave up 6 bases and V 4 bases, and 9 bases lay outside the gene matches. The germline CDR1 and CDR2 sequences are MNHEY and SVGAGI. This CDR3 has 16 residues. CDR3 amino acids: CASSWLKASGSNEQFF. In DNA, the CDR3 is TGTGCCAGCAGTTGGCTTAAGGCTAGCGGGAGCAATGAGCAGTTCTTC.

The rearrangement joins TRBV5-1 to TRBJ1-3, with 8 positions matching TRBD1. Germline V lookup: CDR1 SGHRS, CDR2 YFSETQ. This CDR3 region has 15 residues. Trimming removed 4 bases from V and 8 bases from J; junction bases left unmatched: 11. The DNA of the CDR3 is TGCGCCAGCAGCCCTACCTCGGACAGGGCGGACACCATATATTTT. This codes for CASSPTSDRADTIYF.

V gene TRBV3-1 (or the pseudogene TRBV3-2) combines with J gene TRBJ1-2; perhaps TRBD1 as D (5 bases). This CDR3 spans 12 amino acids. The germline gives CDR1 LGHDT, CDR2 YNNKEL (reference sequence). The V end was cut by 4 bases, the J end by 12 bases, with 15 bases between. CDR3 region: CASSLTPGPHTF. The CDR3 bases are TGTGCCAGCAGCCTAACTCCGGGACCCCACACCTTC.

This chain links TRBV7-2 with TRBJ2-3, with unresolved D. CDR1 SGHTA and CDR2 FQGNSA come from the germline V gene. Trimming pared 3 bases from V and 2 bases from J, leaving 3 bases between. The length of the CDR3 is 12 residues. In DNA form, the CDR3 reads TGTGCCAGCAGCTTTTCCACAGATACGCAGTATTTT. It is translated as CASSFSTDTQYF.

The V gene is TRBV19, the J gene TRBJ1-2; D is unresolved. The germline V and J ends were trimmed by 7 bases and 2 bases, with 11 bases remaining between them. There are 13 residues in the CDR3. Germline loops: CDR1 LNHDA, CDR2 SQIVND (reference sequence). The CDR3 sequence: CASTIGWNYGYTF. CDR3 DNA: TGTGCCAGTACCATCGGTTGGAACTATGGCTACACCTTC.

The rearrangement uses TRBV7-8 and TRBJ2-2; D might be TRBD1 (6 bases). This CDR3 region has 16 residues. Per the germline V gene, CDR1 is SGHVS and CDR2 is FQNEAQ. V was clipped by 6 bases and J by 3 bases, with 17 bases between them. The CDR3 region is CASSREGEWDTGELFF. The CDR3 DNA reads TGTGCCAGCAGTCGCGAGGGGGAGTGGGACACCGGGGAGCTGTTTTTT.

V gene TRBV7-6 combines with J gene TRBJ2-3; D gene uncertain. The CDR3 is 11 residues long. The germline V and J ends were trimmed by 1 base and 5 bases, with 1 base remaining between them. Germline V gene lookup returns CDR1 SGHVS and CDR2 FNYEAQ. The CDR3 DNA reads as TGTGCCAGCAGCTTAGAAGATACGCAGTATTTT. Its translation is CASSLEDTQYF.